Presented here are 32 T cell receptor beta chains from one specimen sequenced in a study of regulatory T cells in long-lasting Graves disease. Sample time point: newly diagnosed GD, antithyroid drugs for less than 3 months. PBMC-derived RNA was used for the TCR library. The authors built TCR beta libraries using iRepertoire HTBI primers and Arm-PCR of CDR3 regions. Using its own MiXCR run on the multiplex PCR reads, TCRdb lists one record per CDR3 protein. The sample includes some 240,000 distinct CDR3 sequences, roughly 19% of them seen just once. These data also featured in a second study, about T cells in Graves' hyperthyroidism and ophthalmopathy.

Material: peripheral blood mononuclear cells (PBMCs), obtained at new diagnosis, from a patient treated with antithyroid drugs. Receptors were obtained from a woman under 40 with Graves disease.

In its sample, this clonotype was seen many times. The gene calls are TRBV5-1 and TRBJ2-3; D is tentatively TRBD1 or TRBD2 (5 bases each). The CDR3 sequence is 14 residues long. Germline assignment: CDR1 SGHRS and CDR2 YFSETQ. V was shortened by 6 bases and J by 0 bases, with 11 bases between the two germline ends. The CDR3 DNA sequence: TGCGCCAGCAACCGGGACCCCAGCACAGATACGCAGTATTTT. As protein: CASNRDPSTDTQYF.

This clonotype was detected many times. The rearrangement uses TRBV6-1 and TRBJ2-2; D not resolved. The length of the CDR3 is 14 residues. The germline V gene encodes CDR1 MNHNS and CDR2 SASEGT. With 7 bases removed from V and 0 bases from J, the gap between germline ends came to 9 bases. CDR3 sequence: CASTNSPNTGELFF. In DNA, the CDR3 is TGTGCCAGCACAAACAGTCCGAACACCGGGGAGCTGTTTTTT.

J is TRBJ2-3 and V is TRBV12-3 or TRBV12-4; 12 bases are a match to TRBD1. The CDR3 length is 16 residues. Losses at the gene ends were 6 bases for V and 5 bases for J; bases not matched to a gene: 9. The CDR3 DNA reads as TGTGCCAGCAGCCCAGGGGACAGGGGGCGCCTAGATACGCAGTATTTT. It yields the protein CASSPGDRGRLDTQYF.

The CDR3 region is CASSPLAITDTQYF. The CDR3 DNA reads as TGTGCCAGCAGCCCACTAGCGATCACAGATACGCAGTATTTT. The rearrangement uses TRBV7-2 and TRBJ2-3, with 7 bases matching TRBD2. The CDR3 is 14 residues long. Looked up from germline, CDR1 is SGHTA and CDR2 is FQGNSA. The J segment lost 2 bases and the V segment lost 5 bases, leaving 4 bases of the junction unmatched.

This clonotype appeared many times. This CDR3 reads CAWTAGQETQYF. The DNA for the CDR3 is TGTGCCTGGACGGCAGGGCAAGAGACCCAGTACTTC. This chain uses TRBV30 with TRBJ2-5, with a tentative D call TRBD1 (5 bases). Germline V gene sequence: CDR1 GTSNPN, CDR2 SVGIG (reference sequence). The V end lost 4 bases, the J end lost 2 bases, and 8 bases lay between the germline ends. This CDR3 has 12 residues.

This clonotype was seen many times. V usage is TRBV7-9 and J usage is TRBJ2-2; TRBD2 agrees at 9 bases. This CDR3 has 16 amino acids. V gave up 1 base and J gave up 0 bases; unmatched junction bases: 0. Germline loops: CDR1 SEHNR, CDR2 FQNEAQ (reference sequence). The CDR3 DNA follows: TGTGCCAGCAGCTTAGGACTAGCGGCGAACACCGGGGAGCTGTTTTTT. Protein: CASSLGLAANTGELFF.

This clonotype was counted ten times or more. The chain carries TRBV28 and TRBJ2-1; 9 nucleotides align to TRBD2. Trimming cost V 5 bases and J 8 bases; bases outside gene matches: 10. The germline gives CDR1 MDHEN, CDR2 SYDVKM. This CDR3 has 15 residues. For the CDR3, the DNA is TGTGCCAGCAGTCTCGGCGGGAGGGCCGTATATGAGCAGTTCTTC. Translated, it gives CASSLGGRAVYEQFF.

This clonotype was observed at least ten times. The CDR3 coding sequence is TGTGCCAGCAGTATCCGTTTGAACACTGAAGCTTTCTTT. This translates into CASSIRLNTEAFF. This chain links TRBV27 with TRBJ1-1; D gene ambiguous. CDR1 MNHEY and CDR2 SMNVEV come from the germline V gene (reference sequence). This CDR3 spans 13 amino acids. Deletions cut 5 bases from V and 0 bases from J, with 7 bases between.

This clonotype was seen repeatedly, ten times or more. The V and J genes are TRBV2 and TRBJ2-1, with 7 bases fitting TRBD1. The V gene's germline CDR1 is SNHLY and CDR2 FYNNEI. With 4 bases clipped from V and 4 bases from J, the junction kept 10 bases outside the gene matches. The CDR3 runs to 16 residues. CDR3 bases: TGTGCCAGCAGTGGGTTTTCCGGGACAGAATACAATGAGCAGTTCTTC. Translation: CASSGFSGTEYNEQFF.

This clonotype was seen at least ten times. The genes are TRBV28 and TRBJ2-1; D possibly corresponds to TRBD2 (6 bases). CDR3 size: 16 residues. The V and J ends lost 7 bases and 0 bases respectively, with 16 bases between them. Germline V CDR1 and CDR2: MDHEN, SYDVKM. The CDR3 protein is CASTSGGAASYNEQFF. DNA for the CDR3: TGTGCCAGCACCTCCGGGGGAGCGGCCTCCTACAATGAGCAGTTCTTC.

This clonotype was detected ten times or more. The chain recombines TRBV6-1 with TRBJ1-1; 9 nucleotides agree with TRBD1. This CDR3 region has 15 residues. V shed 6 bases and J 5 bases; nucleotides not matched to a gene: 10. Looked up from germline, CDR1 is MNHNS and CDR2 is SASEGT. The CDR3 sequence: CASRTRTGGKTEAFF. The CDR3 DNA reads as TGTGCCAGCAGAACTAGAACAGGGGGCAAGACTGAAGCTTTCTTT.

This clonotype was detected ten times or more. The CDR3: CASSESPRGVKDYGYTF. The CDR3 DNA is TGTGCCAGCAGTGAAAGTCCGAGGGGCGTGAAGGACTATGGCTACACCTTC. The chain has TRBV2 and TRBJ1-2; TRBD1 is a possible D gene (5 bases). Between the trimmed V and J ends, which lost 2 bases and 3 bases, there was a span of 19 bases. CDR3 size: 17 residues. Germline V gene sequence: CDR1 SNHLY, CDR2 FYNNEI.

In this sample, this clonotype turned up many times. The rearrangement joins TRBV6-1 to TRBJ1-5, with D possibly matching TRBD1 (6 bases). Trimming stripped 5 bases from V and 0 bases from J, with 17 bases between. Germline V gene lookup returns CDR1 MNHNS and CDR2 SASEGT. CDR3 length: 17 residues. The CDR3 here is CASSPQGGSASNQPQHF. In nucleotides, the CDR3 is TGTGCCAGCAGTCCACAGGGTGGTAGTGCTAGCAATCAGCCCCAGCATTTT.

CDR3 loop: CASSLFSNQPQHF. Written as DNA, the CDR3 is TGTGCCAGCAGTTTGTTTAGCAATCAGCCCCAGCATTTT. The chain is built from TRBV6-5 and TRBJ1-5; no clear D gene. The CDR3 sequence is 13 residues long. V was trimmed by 4 bases and J by 0 bases, leaving 4 bases between them. Per germline, CDR1 MNHEY and CDR2 SVGAGI.

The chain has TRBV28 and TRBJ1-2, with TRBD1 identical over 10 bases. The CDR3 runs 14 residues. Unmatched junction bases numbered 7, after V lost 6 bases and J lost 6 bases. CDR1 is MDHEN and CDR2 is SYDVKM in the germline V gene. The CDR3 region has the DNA TGTGCCAGCAGCTCATCCGGGACAGGGGATGGCTACACCTTC. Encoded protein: CASSSSGTGDGYTF.

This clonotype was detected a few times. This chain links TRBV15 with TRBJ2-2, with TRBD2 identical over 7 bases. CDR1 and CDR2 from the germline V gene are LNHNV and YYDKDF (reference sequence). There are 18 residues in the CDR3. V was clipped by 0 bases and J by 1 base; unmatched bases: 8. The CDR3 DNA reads TGTGCCACCAGCAGAGATCGGGGGTCGGGGGGGAACACCGGGGAGCTGTTTTTT. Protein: CATSRDRGSGGNTGELFF.

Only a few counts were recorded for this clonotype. CDR3 amino acids: CASSTEGTAVSREQFF. The CDR3 bases are TGTGCCAGTAGTACTGAAGGGACGGCGGTGTCGCGGGAGCAGTTCTTC. The chain recombines TRBV19 with TRBJ2-1, with D perhaps TRBD1 or TRBD2 (5 bases each). Between the trimmed V and J ends, which lost 4 bases and 10 bases, there was a span of 23 bases. This CDR3 has 16 amino acids. Germline CDR1 and CDR2: LNHDA and SQIVND (reference sequence).

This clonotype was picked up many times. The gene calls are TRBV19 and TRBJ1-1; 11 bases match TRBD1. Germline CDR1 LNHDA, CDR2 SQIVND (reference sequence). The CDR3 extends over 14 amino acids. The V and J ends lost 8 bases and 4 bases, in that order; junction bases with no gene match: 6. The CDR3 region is CASARTGGPTEAFF. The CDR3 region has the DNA TGTGCCAGTGCCCGGACAGGGGGCCCCACTGAAGCTTTCTTT.

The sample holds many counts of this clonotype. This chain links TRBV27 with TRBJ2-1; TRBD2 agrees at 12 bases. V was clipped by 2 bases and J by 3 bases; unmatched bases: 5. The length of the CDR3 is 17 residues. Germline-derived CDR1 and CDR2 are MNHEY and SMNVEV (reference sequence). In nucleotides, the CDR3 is TGTGCCAGCAGTTTAGACGGACTAGCGGGGCGCTACAATGAGCAGTTCTTC. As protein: CASSLDGLAGRYNEQFF.

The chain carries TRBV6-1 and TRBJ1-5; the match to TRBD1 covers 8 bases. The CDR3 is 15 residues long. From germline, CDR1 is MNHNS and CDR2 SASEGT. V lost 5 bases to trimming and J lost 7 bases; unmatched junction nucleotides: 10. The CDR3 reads CASSPDRALNQPQHF. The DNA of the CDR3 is TGTGCCAGCAGTCCGGACAGGGCTCTCAACCAGCCCCAGCATTTT.

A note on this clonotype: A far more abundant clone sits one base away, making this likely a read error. The CDR3 spells CASSELVQGKYNGQFF. CDR3 nucleotide sequence: TGTGCCAGCAGTGAATTAGTGCAGGGGAAATACAATGGGCAGTTCTTC. J is TRBJ2-5 and V is TRBV2; weak D call: TRBD1 (6 bases). The end of the DNA aligns better with TRBJ2-1, so the J call may be wrong. The CDR3 has 16 residues. Germline-derived CDR1 and CDR2 are SNHLY and FYNNEI.

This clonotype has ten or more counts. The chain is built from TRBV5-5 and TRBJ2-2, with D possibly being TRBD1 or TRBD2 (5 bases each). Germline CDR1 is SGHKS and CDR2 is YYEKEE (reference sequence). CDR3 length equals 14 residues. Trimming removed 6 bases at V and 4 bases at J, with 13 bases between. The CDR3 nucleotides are TGTGCCAGCACGGGAAAAGGGGCCACCGGGGAGCTGTTTTTT. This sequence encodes CASTGKGATGELFF.

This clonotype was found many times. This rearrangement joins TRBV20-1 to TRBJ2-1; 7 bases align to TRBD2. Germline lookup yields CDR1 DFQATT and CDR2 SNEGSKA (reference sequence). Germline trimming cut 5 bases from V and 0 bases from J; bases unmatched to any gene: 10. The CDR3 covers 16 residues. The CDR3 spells CSADPLASDSYNEQFF. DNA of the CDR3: TGCAGTGCTGACCCACTAGCGTCCGACTCCTACAATGAGCAGTTCTTC.

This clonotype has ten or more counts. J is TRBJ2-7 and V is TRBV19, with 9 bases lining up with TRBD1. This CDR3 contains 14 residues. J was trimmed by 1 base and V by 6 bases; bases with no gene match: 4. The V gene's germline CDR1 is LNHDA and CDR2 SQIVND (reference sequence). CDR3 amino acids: CASRGTGISYEQYF. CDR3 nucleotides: TGTGCCAGTAGGGGGACAGGGATTTCCTACGAGCAGTACTTC.

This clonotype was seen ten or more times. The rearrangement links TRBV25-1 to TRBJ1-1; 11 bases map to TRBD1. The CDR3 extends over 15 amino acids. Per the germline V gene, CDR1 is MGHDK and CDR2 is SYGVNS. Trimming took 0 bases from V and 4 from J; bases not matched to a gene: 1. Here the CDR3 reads CASSEYGTGGTEAFF. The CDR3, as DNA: TGTGCCAGCAGTGAATATGGGACAGGGGGCACTGAAGCTTTCTTT.

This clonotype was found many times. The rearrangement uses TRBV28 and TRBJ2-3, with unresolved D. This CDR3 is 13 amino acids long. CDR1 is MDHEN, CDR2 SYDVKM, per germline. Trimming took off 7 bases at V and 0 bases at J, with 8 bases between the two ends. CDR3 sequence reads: CASIPHSTDTQYF. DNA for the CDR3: TGTGCCAGCATCCCCCACAGCACAGATACGCAGTATTTT.

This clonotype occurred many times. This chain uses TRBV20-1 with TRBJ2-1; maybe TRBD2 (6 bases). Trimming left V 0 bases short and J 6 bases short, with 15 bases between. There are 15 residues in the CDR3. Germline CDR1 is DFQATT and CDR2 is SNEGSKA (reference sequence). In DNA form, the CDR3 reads TGCAGTGCTAGAGATGTGGGACTGGGCATCAATGAGCAGTTCTTC. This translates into CSARDVGLGINEQFF.

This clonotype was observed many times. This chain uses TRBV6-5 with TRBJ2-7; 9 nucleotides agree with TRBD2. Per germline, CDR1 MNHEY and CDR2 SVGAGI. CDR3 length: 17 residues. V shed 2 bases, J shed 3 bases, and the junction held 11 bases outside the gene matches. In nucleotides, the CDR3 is TGTGCCAGCAGTTACCGGGGCCAGGTAGCGGGGGACTACGAGCAGTACTTC. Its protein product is CASSYRGQVAGDYEQYF.

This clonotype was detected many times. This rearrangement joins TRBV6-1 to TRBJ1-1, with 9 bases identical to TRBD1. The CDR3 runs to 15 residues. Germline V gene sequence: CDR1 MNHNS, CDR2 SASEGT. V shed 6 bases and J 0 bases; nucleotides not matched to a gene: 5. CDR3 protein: CASRRQGELNTEAFF. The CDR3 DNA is TGTGCCAGCAGGCGACAGGGGGAGCTGAACACTGAAGCTTTCTTT.

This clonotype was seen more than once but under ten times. CDR3 sequence reads: CSARATGRRQPQHF. The CDR3 bases are TGCAGTGCTAGAGCGACGGGCCGCCGGCAGCCCCAGCATTTT. The chain employs TRBV20-1 and TRBJ1-5; D is unresolved. With 1 base removed from V and 7 bases from J, the gap between germline ends came to 14 bases. CDR3 length equals 14 residues. Germline V gives CDR1 DFQATT, CDR2 SNEGSKA (reference sequence).

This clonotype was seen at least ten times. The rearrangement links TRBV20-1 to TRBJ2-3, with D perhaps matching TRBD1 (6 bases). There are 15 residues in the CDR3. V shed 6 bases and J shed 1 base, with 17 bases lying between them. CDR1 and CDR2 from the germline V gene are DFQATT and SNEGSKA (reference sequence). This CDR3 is CSARQARLGTDTQYF. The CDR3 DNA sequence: TGCAGTGCACGACAGGCCAGGCTCGGCACAGATACGCAGTATTTT.

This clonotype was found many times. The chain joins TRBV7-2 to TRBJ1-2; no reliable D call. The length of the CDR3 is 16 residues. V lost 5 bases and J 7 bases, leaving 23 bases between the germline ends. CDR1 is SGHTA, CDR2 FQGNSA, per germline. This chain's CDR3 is CASSRISEGIRGGYTF. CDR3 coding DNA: TGTGCCAGCAGCCGTATATCGGAAGGGATCCGGGGTGGCTACACCTTC.